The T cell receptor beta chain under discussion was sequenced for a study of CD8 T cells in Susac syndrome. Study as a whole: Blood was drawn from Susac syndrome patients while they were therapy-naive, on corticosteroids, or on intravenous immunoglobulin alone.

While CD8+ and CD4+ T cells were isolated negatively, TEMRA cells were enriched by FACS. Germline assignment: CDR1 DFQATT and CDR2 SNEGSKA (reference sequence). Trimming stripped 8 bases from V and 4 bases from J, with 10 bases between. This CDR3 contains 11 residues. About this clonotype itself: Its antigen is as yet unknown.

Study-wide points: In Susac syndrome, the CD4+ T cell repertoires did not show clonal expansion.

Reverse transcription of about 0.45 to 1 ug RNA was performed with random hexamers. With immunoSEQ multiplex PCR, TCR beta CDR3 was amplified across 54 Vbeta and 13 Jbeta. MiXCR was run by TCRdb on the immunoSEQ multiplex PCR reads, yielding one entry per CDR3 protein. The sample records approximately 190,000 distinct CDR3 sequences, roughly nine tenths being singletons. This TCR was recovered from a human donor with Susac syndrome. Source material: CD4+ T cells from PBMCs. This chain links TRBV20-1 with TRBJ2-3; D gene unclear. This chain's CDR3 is CSQKGSDTQYF. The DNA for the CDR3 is TGCAGTCAAAAAGGGTCAGATACGCAGTATTTT.